This TCR beta chain was captured by sequencing in a study of T cell clonality in common variable immunodeficiency. Overall study findings and caveats: Fewer deletions and N-nucleotide insertions were reportedly seen in common variable immunodeficiency TCR beta sequences. Shared TCRbeta clones were fewer between CVID subjects than controls.

This CDR3 has 15 amino acids. Germline V gives CDR1 LNHDA, CDR2 SQIVND (reference sequence). V was pared by 5 bases and J by 7 bases, with 8 bases of the junction left unmatched. Concerning this clone itself: The antigen remains unidentified. The read halts 3 residues ahead of the CDR3 end, with the missing end drawn from the germline J gene.

Equal genomic DNA amounts from CVID and control samples were sequenced. The repertoire was sequenced with immunoSEQ multiplex PCR; TCRdb's copy has only in-frame clones and lacks some. The sample is made up of tens of thousands of clones, none counted only once. Input material: peripheral blood mononuclear cells. The TCR sequence derives from a human donor with common variable immunodeficiency. The V gene is TRBV19, the J gene TRBJ2-1, with TRBD2 matching 10 bases. Here the CDR3 reads CASSVTSGVGNEQFF. Partial CDR3 DNA: TGTGCCAGTAGTGTAACTAGCGGGGTAGGGAATGAG.